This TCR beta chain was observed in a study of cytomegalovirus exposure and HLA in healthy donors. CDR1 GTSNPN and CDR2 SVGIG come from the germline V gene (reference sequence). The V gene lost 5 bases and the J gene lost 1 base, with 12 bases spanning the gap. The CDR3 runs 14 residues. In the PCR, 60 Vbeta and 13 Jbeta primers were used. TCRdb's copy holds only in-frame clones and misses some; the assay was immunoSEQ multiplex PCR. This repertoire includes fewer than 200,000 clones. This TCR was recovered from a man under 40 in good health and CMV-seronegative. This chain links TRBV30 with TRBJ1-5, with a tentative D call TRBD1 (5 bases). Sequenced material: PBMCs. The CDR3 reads CAWEPKGSNQPQHF. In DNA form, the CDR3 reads TGTGCCTGGGAGCCAAAGGGGAGCAATCAGCCCCAGCATTTT.